The 3 T cell receptor beta chains presented below share a single source sample, sequenced in a study of OX40 agonist ivuxolimab in advanced cancers. TCRdb keeps only in-frame clones here, not all; method: immunoSEQ multiplex PCR. This sample has fewer than 100,000 clones, with about nine tenths found just once. The sample was CD4+ or CD8+ T cells sorted from blood, taken in a trial of the OX40 agonist ivuxolimab. The receptor source for this set is an adult with an advanced solid tumor such as melanoma, head and neck, liver or kidney cancer.

This rearrangement joins TRBV30 to TRBJ2-5; D possibly uses TRBD1 or TRBD2 (5 bases each). The V end was cut by 7 bases, the J end by 5 bases, with 14 bases between. Germline V gene lookup returns CDR1 GTSNPN and CDR2 SVGIG (reference sequence). This CDR3 has 12 amino acids. CDR3 in amino acids: CASRDPPETQYF. In DNA, the CDR3 is TGTGCCTCCCGGGACCCCCCGGAGACCCAGTACTTC.

The chain employs TRBV4-3 and TRBJ2-1; 7 nucleotides align to TRBD1. This CDR3 contains 15 residues. Trimming cost V 2 bases and J 2 bases; bases outside gene matches: 3. Germline values: CDR1 LGHNA, CDR2 YSLEER. CDR3 sequence (DNA): TGCGCCAGCAGCCAAAACGGACAGGCCTACAATGAGCAGTTCTTC. Its protein is CASSQNGQAYNEQFF.

This clone was seen a few times. The chain employs TRBV10-3 and TRBJ1-2; D is possibly TRBD1 (6 bases). The V end lost 4 bases, the J end lost 4 bases, and 10 bases lay between the germline ends. The CDR3 extends over 13 amino acids. Germline values: CDR1 ENHRY, CDR2 SYGVKD. The CDR3 nucleotides read TGTGCCATCAGTGTGGCACAGGGCTATGGCTACACCTTC. As protein: CAISVAQGYGYTF.